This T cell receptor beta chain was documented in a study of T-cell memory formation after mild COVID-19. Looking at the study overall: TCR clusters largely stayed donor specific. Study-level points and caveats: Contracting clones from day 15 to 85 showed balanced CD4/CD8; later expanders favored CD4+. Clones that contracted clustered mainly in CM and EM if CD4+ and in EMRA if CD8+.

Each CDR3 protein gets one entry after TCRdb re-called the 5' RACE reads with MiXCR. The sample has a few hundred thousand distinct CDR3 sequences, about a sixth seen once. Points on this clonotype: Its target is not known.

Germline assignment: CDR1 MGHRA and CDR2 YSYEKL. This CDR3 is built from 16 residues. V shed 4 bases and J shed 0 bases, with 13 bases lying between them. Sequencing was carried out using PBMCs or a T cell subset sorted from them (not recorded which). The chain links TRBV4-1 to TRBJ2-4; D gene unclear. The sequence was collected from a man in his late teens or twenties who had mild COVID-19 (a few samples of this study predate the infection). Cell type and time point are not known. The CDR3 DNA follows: TGCGCCAGCAGCCCCTTCCCGAGTTTAGCCAAAAACATTCAGTACTTC. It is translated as CASSPFPSLAKNIQYF.